The 30 T cell receptor beta chains below come from one sample, sequenced in a study of cytomegalovirus exposure and HLA in healthy donors (dated by TCRdb to about 2017). Library creation used the immunoSEQ multiplex PCR assay. The multiplex PCR relied on a mix of 60 forward primers for TCR Vbeta segments and 13 reverse primers for TCR Jbeta segments. The table was pulled from immuneACCESS by TCRdb, which kept in-frame rearrangements only. Such tables lose some clones; where checked, under half of the loss comes from unresolved V genes, and the rest has no known cause. The sample table holds roughly 100,000 clones, of which 60% to 85% were seen once. The ten largest account for 4% of the sample. Source material: PBMCs. The receptors here all came from a middle-aged man in good health and CMV-seropositive.

V usage is TRBV5-1 and J usage is TRBJ2-3; D is undetermined. The CDR3 has 15 amino acids. CDR1 and CDR2 from the germline V gene are SGHRS and YFSETQ. Deletions cut 0 bases from V and 1 base from J, with 9 bases between. The CDR3 nucleotides are TGCGCCAGCAGCTTGGAGGCAGGCCGCACAGATACGCAGTATTTT. Protein: CASSLEAGRTDTQYF.

This clone was found once. The chain carries TRBV7-2 and TRBJ2-3; 14 bases are a match to TRBD2. The CDR3 runs 17 residues. V was pared by 5 bases and J by 3 bases, with 7 bases of the junction left unmatched. CDR1 and CDR2 from the germline V gene are SGHTA and FQGNSA. DNA of the CDR3: TGTGCCAGCAGCCCTAGGGGACTAGCGGGAGTGACAGATACGCAGTATTTT. The encoded protein is CASSPRGLAGVTDTQYF.

This clone came up a few times. The rearrangement links TRBV7-9 to TRBJ1-1; 9 nucleotides align to TRBD1. J was trimmed by 7 bases and V by 5 bases; bases with no gene match: 8. The CDR3 covers 14 residues. CDR1 and CDR2 (germline): SEHNR, FQNEAQ (reference sequence). This CDR3 reads CASSQQGAFNEAFF. In DNA, the CDR3 is TGTGCCAGCAGCCAACAGGGGGCGTTTAATGAAGCTTTCTTT.

The chain carries TRBV5-4 and TRBJ2-1, with 8 bases that match TRBD2. The germline gives CDR1 SGHNT, CDR2 YYREEE (reference sequence). This CDR3 contains 16 residues. V was clipped by 7 bases and J by 9 bases; unmatched bases: 18. CDR3 sequence reads: CASSIPKAGVNSEQFF. In nucleotides, the CDR3 is TGTGCCAGCTCCATCCCTAAAGCGGGAGTCAATAGTGAGCAGTTCTTC.

The chain employs TRBV7-9 and TRBJ2-7; a possible D gene is TRBD1 (5 bases). The ends were cut back, 5 bases at V and 7 bases at J, with 12 bases in the middle. Germline V CDR1 and CDR2: SEHNR, FQNEAQ (reference sequence). The CDR3 covers 12 residues. CDR3 nucleotide sequence: TGTGCCAGCAGCACTTCAGGGTATGAGCAGTACTTC. Its translation: CASSTSGYEQYF.

A few counts support this clone. The chain has TRBV7-9 and TRBJ2-7, with TRBD1 matching over 7 bases. Germline V gene lookup returns CDR1 SEHNR and CDR2 FQNEAQ (reference sequence). The V and J ends lost 0 bases and 1 base, in that order; junction bases with no gene match: 9. The CDR3 has 17 residues. CDR3 DNA: TGTGCCAGCAGCTTAGCAGGACCGGGACAGAATTCCTACGAGCAGTACTTC. Translated: CASSLAGPGQNSYEQYF.

The rearrangement uses TRBV12-2 and TRBJ2-3; TRBD1, as called in the table, went unchecked against the DNA. TRBV12-2 is recorded as a pseudogene. The CDR3 consists of 16 residues. In DNA, the CDR3 is TGTGCAAGTCGCCAATACAGGGGGGTGCCTCATGATACGCAGTATTTT. This codes for CASRQYRGVPHDTQYF.

This clone was seen a single time. The chain carries TRBV2 and TRBJ2-2, with D maybe TRBD2 (7 bases). CDR1 and CDR2 (germline): SNHLY, FYNNEI. The CDR3 loop spans 15 amino acids. Trimming pared 6 bases from V and 7 bases from J, leaving 18 bases between. The CDR3: CASSTGWGGIGELFF. The CDR3 nucleotides are TGTGCCAGCAGCACAGGGTGGGGGGGGATCGGGGAGCTGTTTTTT.

The rearrangement links TRBV27 to TRBJ2-7; a possible D gene is TRBD1 (6 bases). This CDR3 contains 13 residues. V was pared by 11 bases and J by 1 base, with 15 bases between. Germline V gene data show CDR1 as MNHEY and CDR2 as SMNVEV (reference sequence). CDR3 nucleotides: TGTGCCGTCGAAGGGGGAATGTCCTACGAGCAGTACTTC. Translation gives CAVEGGMSYEQYF.

J is TRBJ1-4 and V is TRBV6-1; 8 nucleotides match TRBD1. Unmatched junction bases numbered 9, after V lost 5 bases and J lost 7 bases. Germline V gene sequence: CDR1 MNHNS, CDR2 SASEGT. The CDR3 loop spans 15 amino acids. The CDR3, as DNA: TGTGCCAGCAGTCCCAACACCGGGACAGGTGAAAAACTGTTTTTT. Encoded protein: CASSPNTGTGEKLFF.

V and J are TRBV5-1 and TRBJ2-3; 13 nucleotides line up with TRBD2. Trimming took 2 bases from V and 4 from J; bases not matched to a gene: 7. This CDR3 has 17 residues. CDR1 and CDR2 (germline): SGHRS, YFSETQ. CDR3: CASSFQTSGRSADTQYF. The CDR3 nucleotides are TGCGCCAGCAGCTTTCAGACTAGCGGGAGGAGTGCAGATACGCAGTATTTT.

The V and J genes are TRBV30 and TRBJ2-7; TRBD1 matches at 8 bases. The V segment lost 6 bases and the J segment 4 bases; nucleotides outside the gene matches: 14. CDR1 and CDR2 from the germline V gene are GTSNPN and SVGIG (reference sequence). The CDR3 contains 15 residues. In DNA, the CDR3 is TGTGCCTGCGAGTTCCGGGACAGGCGATCTTACGAGCAGTACTTC. Encoded protein: CACEFRDRRSYEQYF.

The chain links TRBV5-1 to TRBJ2-5; 8 bases are shared with TRBD2. Germline CDR1 and CDR2: SGHRS and YFSETQ. This CDR3 has 14 residues. Trimming removed 6 bases from V and 1 base from J; junction bases left unmatched: 5. CDR3 sequence: CASTGGDLQETQYF. In DNA, the CDR3 is TGCGCCAGCACGGGAGGGGACCTCCAAGAGACCCAGTACTTC.

This sequence joins TRBV11-2 and TRBJ1-1, with D perhaps matching TRBD1 (6 bases). Between the trimmed V and J ends, which lost 1 base and 1 base, there was a span of 10 bases. CDR1 and CDR2 (germline): SGHAT, FQNNGV. The CDR3 has 15 amino acids. CDR3 region: CASSLVQTGNTEAFF. The CDR3 bases are TGTGCCAGCAGCTTAGTTCAGACAGGGAACACTGAAGCTTTCTTT.

This CDR3 reads CASSGGSGNYEQYF. CDR3 nucleotides: TGTGCCAGCAGTGGTGGTAGCGGGAACTACGAGCAGTACTTC. The rearrangement uses TRBV2 and TRBJ2-7, with 8 bases that match TRBD2. This CDR3 is built from 14 residues. Looked up from germline, CDR1 is SNHLY and CDR2 is FYNNEI. V lost 4 bases, J lost 3 bases, and 5 bases stayed unmatched.

The chain uses TRBV19 and TRBJ2-1, with 8 nucleotides matching TRBD1. The germline gives CDR1 LNHDA, CDR2 SQIVND (reference sequence). The CDR3 has 17 residues. V lost 5 bases to trimming and J lost 5 bases; unmatched junction nucleotides: 14. The CDR3 coding sequence is TGTGCCAGTAGTGCCCTTCGATCCGGGACAGGACACAATGAGCAGTTCTTC. Translation: CASSALRSGTGHNEQFF. Complete variable domain (other parts from reference TRBV19 and TRBJ2-1): DGGITQSPKYLFRKEGQNVTLSCEQNLNHDAMYWYRQDPGQGLRLIYYSQIVNDFQKGDIAEGYSVSREKKESFPLTVTSAQKNPTAFYLCASSALRSGTGHNEQFFGPGTRLTVL.

This clone came up many times. CDR3 region: CASSLTTGDEQFF. The CDR3 DNA is TGTGCCAGCAGCTTGACGACAGGGGATGAGCAGTTCTTC. This rearrangement joins TRBV5-4 to TRBJ2-1; 8 nucleotides line up with TRBD1. This CDR3 has 13 amino acids. Germline V gene sequence: CDR1 SGHNT, CDR2 YYREEE (reference sequence). V shed 1 base and J 8 bases; nucleotides not matched to a gene: 2.

This rearrangement joins TRBV9 to TRBJ2-5, with 9 bases fitting TRBD2. CDR3 length: 17 residues. V dropped 0 bases and J dropped 4; count of bases not matched to a gene: 10. Germline CDR1 is SGDLS and CDR2 is YYNGEE. The CDR3 DNA reads as TGTGCCAGCAGCGTAGGGCTAGCGGGGCCAATGATAGAGACCCAGTACTTC. It translates to CASSVGLAGPMIETQYF.

The rearrangement links TRBV27 to TRBJ2-1, with a weak D call TRBD1 (5 bases). This CDR3 is 12 amino acids long. Germline-derived CDR1 and CDR2 are MNHEY and SMNVEV (reference sequence). Trimming cost V 0 bases and J 10 bases, with 7 bases left between them. DNA of the CDR3: TGTGCCAGCAGTTTATCTCCAGGGGAGCAGTTCTTC. This gives the protein CASSLSPGEQFF.

The V gene is TRBV7-2, the J gene TRBJ2-1; TRBD1 might be the D (6 bases). Deletions cut 4 bases from V and 0 bases from J, with 16 bases between. The CDR3 is 17 residues long. CDR1 is SGHTA and CDR2 is FQGNSA in the germline V gene. The chain's CDR3 is CASSSQGTPYSYNEQFF. The CDR3 bases are TGTGCCAGCAGCTCCCAGGGGACACCATACTCCTACAATGAGCAGTTCTTC.

The chain combines TRBV7-2 with TRBJ2-3; 11 bases align to TRBD1. The CDR3 extends over 16 amino acids. The V segment lost 0 bases and the J segment 5 bases; nucleotides outside the gene matches: 4. Germline V gene data show CDR1 as SGHTA and CDR2 as FQGNSA. Here the CDR3 reads CASSLAGTGGVDTQYF. As DNA, the CDR3 is TGTGCCAGCAGCTTAGCCGGGACAGGGGGTGTAGATACGCAGTATTTT.

The V call is TRBV5-6, the J call TRBJ2-3; TRBD2 is a possible D gene (5 bases). V was trimmed by 4 bases and J by 0 bases, leaving 12 bases between them. CDR3 length: 15 residues. Germline V gene lookup returns CDR1 SGHDT and CDR2 YYEEEE. The CDR3 spells CASSVPGESTDTQYF. The CDR3 bases are TGTGCCAGCAGCGTACCCGGGGAGAGCACAGATACGCAGTATTTT.

V is TRBV7-2 and J is TRBJ2-2; a possible D gene is TRBD2 (5 bases). V lost 4 bases and J 5 bases, leaving 17 bases between the germline ends. The CDR3 is made up of 16 amino acids. Germline lookup yields CDR1 SGHTA and CDR2 FQGNSA. CDR3 loop: CASSSVATRRTGELFF. CDR3 sequence (DNA): TGTGCCAGCAGCTCGGTGGCCACCCGGAGGACCGGGGAGCTGTTTTTT.

This clone occurred a few times. DNA of the CDR3: TGTGCCAGCAGTGGGACAGTCGAAAGTAAGCCCCAGCATTTT. Protein sequence: CASSGTVESKPQHF. This chain links TRBV6-4 with TRBJ1-5; possibly TRBD1 for D (6 bases). The germline CDR1 and CDR2 sequences are MRHNA and SNTAGT. This CDR3 is built from 14 residues. Trimming removed 4 bases from V and 8 bases from J, with 15 bases in between.

This chain connects TRBV9 to TRBJ2-2, with TRBD1 matching 8 bases. V shed 0 bases, J shed 7 bases, and the junction held 2 bases outside the gene matches. This CDR3 spans 14 amino acids. CDR1 SGDLS and CDR2 YYNGEE come from the germline V gene. The CDR3 DNA is TGTGCCAGCAGCGTAGGGACAGGGTTCGGGGAGCTGTTTTTT. It codes for CASSVGTGFGELFF.

The V call is TRBV7-3, the J call TRBJ2-3, with a tentative D call TRBD2 (6 bases). V was pared by 5 bases and J by 3 bases, with 15 bases between. Per the germline V gene, CDR1 is SGHTA and CDR2 is FQGTGA. CDR3 length: 15 amino acids. CDR3 DNA sequence: TGTGCCAGCAGCCCCGGGAGACTGGAGACAGATACGCAGTATTTT. Translation gives CASSPGRLETDTQYF.

As for this clone: In the same sample, other DNA sequences code for this CDR3. V and J are TRBV28 and TRBJ2-7; TRBD1 is a possible D gene (5 bases). Germline V gene sequence: CDR1 MDHEN, CDR2 SYDVKM. V was pared by 1 base and J by 2 bases, with 6 bases between. The CDR3 extends over 13 amino acids. CDR3 loop: CASSLSGPYEQYF. CDR3 coding DNA: TGTGCCAGCAGTTTATCAGGGCCCTACGAGCAGTACTTC. The whole variable domain, remainder taken from reference TRBV28 and TRBJ2-7, is DVKVTQSSRYLVKRTGEKVFLECVQDMDHENMFWYRQDPGLGLRLIYFSYDVKMKEKGDIPEGYSVSREKKERFSLILESASTNQTSMYLCASSLSGPYEQYFGPGTRLTVT.

The chain is built from TRBV28 and TRBJ2-1; tentative D call: TRBD2 (6 bases). V was trimmed by 7 bases and J by 7 bases, leaving 14 bases between them. Germline CDR1 MDHEN, CDR2 SYDVKM. The CDR3 is 13 residues long. CDR3 sequence: CASTLGGLNEQFF. In DNA form, the CDR3 reads TGTGCCAGCACTCTAGGAGGGTTAAATGAGCAGTTCTTC.

The V gene is TRBV28, the J gene TRBJ2-5; possibly TRBD2 for D (5 bases). Germline lookup yields CDR1 MDHEN and CDR2 SYDVKM. Trimming removed 3 bases at V and 6 bases at J, with 11 bases between. The CDR3 contains 13 residues. CDR3 residues: CASSFGRGKTQYF. The CDR3 coding sequence is TGTGCCAGCAGTTTTGGGAGAGGAAAGACCCAGTACTTC.

The rearrangement uses TRBV5-1 and TRBJ2-5; 9 bases are shared with TRBD1. Germline CDR1 and CDR2: SGHRS and YFSETQ. Trimming took 6 bases from V and 5 from J; bases not matched to a gene: 14. The CDR3 totals 16 residues. DNA of the CDR3: TGCGCCAGCACCCGAGGTCTGGGACAGGGTGACGAGACCCAGTACTTC. This sequence encodes CASTRGLGQGDETQYF.